One sample yielded the 4 T cell receptor beta chains listed below, sequenced in a study of metastatic and nonmetastatic thyroid tumors. TCRdb re-analyzed the PCR reads through MiXCR. Of about 53,000 clones listed, more than 20% are singletons. All patients reached thyroid surgery having received no treatment beforehand. Specimen: blood. All receptors come from a female donor with papillary thyroid cancer or a benign thyroid nodule (not recorded which). Some clones in this sample may be carry-over from other donors' samples.

In its sample, this clone was seen a few times. The chain joins TRBV27 to TRBJ2-7, with 9 bases fitting TRBD2. CDR1 and CDR2 (germline): MNHEY, SMNVEV (reference sequence). The CDR3 totals 15 residues. After removal of 2 bases from V and 2 bases from J, the junction contained 4 bases not matched to a gene. The CDR3 loop is CASSLKAGGAYEQYF. For the CDR3, the DNA is TGTGCCAGCAGTTTAAAAGCGGGGGGTGCCTACGAGCAGTACTTC.

This clone was recorded many times. The chain is built from TRBV4-1 and TRBJ2-5; 11 nucleotides match TRBD1. This CDR3 comprises 17 residues. Unmatched junction bases numbered 12, after V lost 4 bases and J lost 5 bases. The V gene's germline CDR1 is MGHRA and CDR2 YSYEKL. The DNA of the CDR3 is TGCGCCAGCAGCCTCTTCCCCCCCGGACAGGGGGCTGAGACCCAGTACTTC. Its translation is CASSLFPPGQGAETQYF.

This clone was counted ten times or more. The V and J genes are TRBV28 and TRBJ1-5; D is unclear. Germline CDR1 reads MDHEN; CDR2 reads SYDVKM. The germline V and J ends were trimmed by 2 bases and 0 bases, with 8 bases remaining between them. The CDR3 runs to 15 residues. The CDR3 sequence: CASSLGRYSNQPQHF. The CDR3 DNA sequence: TGTGCCAGCAGTTTAGGCAGATATAGCAATCAGCCCCAGCATTTT.

This clone was recorded at least ten times. V and J are TRBV5-1 and TRBJ1-3; D ambiguous. The V gene's germline CDR1 is SGHRS and CDR2 YFSETQ. The length of the CDR3 is 14 residues. The V end was cut by 4 bases, the J end by 3 bases, with 11 bases between. The chain's CDR3 is CASSIGTDGNTIYF. In DNA, the CDR3 is TGCGCCAGCAGCATTGGTACAGATGGAAACACCATATATTTT.